These 32 T cell receptor beta chains were sequenced from one sample in a study of blood T cell repertoires in COVID-19. Profiled with immunoSEQ multiplex PCR; TCRdb holds only in-frame clones, not every one. Among over 150,000 clones, 65% to 85% were seen once, and the ten largest hold roughly 3.2%. The sequenced sample was PBMCs or T cells enriched from blood (not recorded which). Receptors originate from a woman under 40 who had recovered from COVID-19.

The chain uses TRBV6-5 and TRBJ2-7; TRBD1 matches at 9 bases. The CDR3 has 14 residues. Germline V gene data show CDR1 as MNHEY and CDR2 as SVGAGI. V gave up 6 bases and J gave up 9 bases; unmatched junction bases: 12. The CDR3 reads CASRPGTGKAGQYF. The CDR3 DNA is TGTGCCAGCAGACCCGGGACAGGGAAGGCTGGGCAGTACTTC.

This clone appeared a few times. The chain is built from TRBV5-1 and TRBJ2-3, with 11 bases fitting TRBD2. The V gene's germline CDR1 is SGHRS and CDR2 YFSETQ. This CDR3 is 15 amino acids long. J lost 1 base, V lost 3 bases, and 1 base had no gene match. CDR3 coding DNA: TGCGCCAGCAGCTGGGGACTAGCGGGCACAGATACGCAGTATTTT. Its translation is CASSWGLAGTDTQYF.

The CDR3 DNA reads as TGTGCCAGCAGGCAGGTGACCGCCCTCCACTTT. Protein sequence: CASRQVTALHF. The chain is built from TRBV2 and TRBJ1-6; no firm D call. The CDR3 is 11 amino acids. The germline V and J ends were trimmed by 6 bases and 14 bases, with 11 bases remaining between them. Per the germline V gene, CDR1 is SNHLY and CDR2 is FYNNEI.

This chain uses TRBV3-1 (or the pseudogene TRBV3-2) with TRBJ1-2; D possibly corresponds to TRBD1 (5 bases). The germline V and J ends were trimmed by 5 bases and 0 bases, with 13 bases remaining between them. Germline V gene data show CDR1 as LGHDT and CDR2 as YNNKEL (reference sequence). The length of the CDR3 is 15 residues. CDR3 residues: CASSSGTGANYGYTF. In DNA, the CDR3 is TGTGCCAGCAGCTCGGGGACGGGAGCTAACTATGGCTACACCTTC.

This clone was picked up one time. The gene calls are TRBV6-2 or TRBV6-3 and TRBJ1-5; TRBD1 matches 8 bases. Germline trimming cut 2 bases from V and 0 bases from J; bases unmatched to any gene: 12. This CDR3 is 19 amino acids long. In germline, CDR1 is MNHEY, CDR2 SVGEGT. Here the CDR3 reads CASSYEDWTGLNSNQPQHF. CDR3 DNA sequence: TGTGCCAGCAGTTACGAGGACTGGACAGGGCTTAATAGCAATCAGCCCCAGCATTTT.

V and J are TRBV28 and TRBJ1-2; D remains unclear. CDR1 is MDHEN and CDR2 is SYDVKM in the germline V gene. V was pared by 2 bases and J by 8 bases, with 9 bases between. The CDR3 totals 12 residues. Here the CDR3 reads CASSLVRVGYTF. CDR3 coding DNA: TGTGCCAGCAGTTTAGTAAGAGTAGGCTACACCTTC.

The chain is built from TRBV24-1 and TRBJ2-5, with D possibly matching TRBD2 (6 bases). V lost 4 bases, J lost 5 bases, and 13 bases lay in between. Germline loops: CDR1 KGHDR, CDR2 SFDVKD. This CDR3 region has 14 residues. CDR3 in amino acids: CATSDPREVETQYF. CDR3 DNA sequence: TGTGCCACCAGTGACCCCAGGGAGGTGGAGACCCAGTACTTC.

The CDR3 DNA sequence: TGTGCCAGCAGCCCTACCGGGGTAGCTCATCAGCCCCAGCATTTT. Its protein is CASSPTGVAHQPQHF. V usage is TRBV7-2 and J usage is TRBJ1-5; D uncertain. V lost 5 bases and J 5 bases, leaving 16 bases between the germline ends. Germline V gene sequence: CDR1 SGHTA, CDR2 FQGNSA. The CDR3 consists of 15 residues.

The DNA of the CDR3 is TGTGCCAGCAGTTCAGCCGCGACAGCGAGCTATGGCTACACCTTC. Translating it yields CASSSAATASYGYTF. The chain couples TRBV27 to TRBJ1-2, with a weak D call TRBD1 (5 bases). Per germline, CDR1 MNHEY and CDR2 SMNVEV (reference sequence). There are 15 residues in the CDR3. V shed 4 bases and J shed 4 bases, with 16 bases lying between them.

Only a few counts were recorded for this clone. J is TRBJ1-6 and V is TRBV28; 7 nucleotides line up with TRBD1. The CDR3 extends over 14 amino acids. The germline V gene encodes CDR1 MDHEN and CDR2 SYDVKM. The trim removed 2 bases at V and 10 bases at J, leaving 5 bases unmatched. For the CDR3, the DNA is TGTGCCAGCAGTTTAAACAGGGGAGAATCACCCCTCCACTTT. Its translation is CASSLNRGESPLHF. Based on the CDR3 plus reference TRBV28 and TRBJ1-6, the full variable domain is DVKVTQSSRYLVKRTGEKVFLECVQDMDHENMFWYRQDPGLGLRLIYFSYDVKMKEKGDIPEGYSVSREKKERFSLILESASTNQTSMYLCASSLNRGESPLHFGNGTRLTVT.

J is TRBJ1-5 and V is TRBV2, with 12 bases that match TRBD1. The CDR3 spans 17 residues. V dropped 6 bases and J dropped 8; count of bases not matched to a gene: 14. Germline values: CDR1 SNHLY, CDR2 FYNNEI. For the CDR3, the DNA is TGTGCCAGCAGCCAAACCACCGGGACAGGGGGCGGGAAGCCCCAGCATTTT. This translates into CASSQTTGTGGGKPQHF.

J is TRBJ2-6 and V is TRBV28; 9 bases are shared with TRBD1. The germline V gene encodes CDR1 MDHEN and CDR2 SYDVKM. The CDR3 is 18 amino acids. V trimming: 7 bases; J trimming: 0 bases; junction bases outside the gene matches: 10. CDR3 residues: CASTRPGQGTSGANVLTF. In DNA, the CDR3 is TGTGCCAGCACCCGTCCGGGACAGGGAACCTCTGGGGCCAACGTCCTGACTTTC.

This rearrangement joins TRBV27 to TRBJ2-7; 8 nucleotides line up with TRBD1. Germline assignment: CDR1 MNHEY and CDR2 SMNVEV (reference sequence). The trim removed 5 bases at V and 6 bases at J, leaving 9 bases unmatched. The CDR3 consists of 14 residues. This CDR3 is CASSPRQGPPEQYF. CDR3 nucleotide sequence: TGTGCCAGCAGTCCCCGACAGGGGCCCCCCGAGCAGTACTTC.

The chain combines TRBV18 with TRBJ2-4; 10 bases agree with TRBD2. The CDR3 loop spans 19 amino acids. V lost 2 bases and J lost 4; bases outside the gene matches: 14. Germline V CDR1 and CDR2: KGHSH, LQKENI. CDR3 nucleotides: TGTGCCAGCTCACCAACCGGGACTAGCGCCTCCAAGGGAAAAAACATTCAGTACTTC. The encoded protein is CASSPTGTSASKGKNIQYF.

This rearrangement joins TRBV11-3 to TRBJ2-1, with 11 positions matching TRBD2. The CDR3 consists of 17 residues. CDR1 and CDR2 from the germline V gene are SGHNT and YENEEA. V trimming: 0 bases; J trimming: 8 bases; junction bases outside the gene matches: 9. DNA for the CDR3: TGTGCCAGCAGCTTAGATTCCCCCTTTAGCGGGAGGGATGAGCAGTTCTTC. This encodes CASSLDSPFSGRDEQFF.

The V call is TRBV2, the J call TRBJ1-2, with D perhaps TRBD1 (5 bases). Germline V gene data show CDR1 as SNHLY and CDR2 as FYNNEI. V was cut by 11 bases and J by 0 bases, with 19 bases left in between. The CDR3 runs to 15 residues. The chain's CDR3 is CASPGGASSNYGYTF. CDR3 DNA sequence: TGTGCCTCGCCTGGCGGGGCCTCTTCTAACTATGGCTACACCTTC.

The CDR3: CASSWTGANYGYTF. DNA of the CDR3: TGCGCCAGCAGCTGGACAGGCGCTAACTATGGCTACACCTTC. The chain joins TRBV5-1 to TRBJ1-2; TRBD1 agrees at 7 bases. Germline trimming cut 3 bases from V and 0 bases from J; bases unmatched to any gene: 2. The CDR3 covers 14 residues. Looked up from germline, CDR1 is SGHRS and CDR2 is YFSETQ.

The gene calls are TRBV2 and TRBJ2-4; a weak D match, TRBD2 (5 bases). CDR3 length: 11 residues. CDR1 and CDR2 from the germline V gene are SNHLY and FYNNEI. With 7 bases removed from V and 5 bases from J, the gap between germline ends came to 6 bases. The CDR3: CASTAENIQYF. CDR3 in DNA: TGTGCCAGCACAGCGGAAAACATTCAGTACTTC.

The chain joins TRBV28 to TRBJ2-3; no firm D call. In germline, CDR1 is MDHEN, CDR2 SYDVKM. This CDR3 has 13 residues. Trimming took 9 bases from V and 2 from J, leaving 12 bases between them. CDR3 DNA: TGTGCCAGTCTCGGGTATTCCACAGATACGCAGTATTTT. Translated: CASLGYSTDTQYF.

The chain uses TRBV7-9 and TRBJ1-6; possible D gene TRBD1, 5 bases. V was cut by 5 bases and J by 6 bases, with 8 bases left in between. The CDR3 is 13 residues long. Germline V gene lookup returns CDR1 SEHNR and CDR2 FQNEAQ (reference sequence). The CDR3 spells CASSDDSNSPLHF. The CDR3 region has the DNA TGTGCCAGCAGCGATGACAGTAATTCACCCCTCCACTTT.

A few counts support this clone. The V gene is TRBV7-2, the J gene TRBJ2-3; TRBD2 agrees at 11 bases. The germline CDR1 and CDR2 sequences are SGHTA and FQGNSA. Trimming cost V 6 bases and J 3 bases; bases outside gene matches: 8. The CDR3 spans 16 residues. The CDR3 nucleotides read TGTGCCAGCAGAATTAGCGGGGGGGCCTATACAGATACGCAGTATTTT. Its protein product is CASRISGGAYTDTQYF.

The chain carries TRBV28 and TRBJ1-2; D call uncertain. This CDR3 contains 14 residues. Trimming took off 5 bases at V and 4 bases at J, with 14 bases between the two ends. Germline V gene sequence: CDR1 MDHEN, CDR2 SYDVKM. CDR3 sequence: CASSTTRLPYGYTF. The CDR3 bases are TGTGCCAGCAGTACTACCCGACTGCCCTATGGCTACACCTTC.

The chain uses TRBV4-1 and TRBJ2-1; D not certain. V lost 0 bases and J lost 7, with 7 bases in between. The CDR3 runs 13 residues. CDR1 MGHRA and CDR2 YSYEKL come from the germline V gene. Here the CDR3 DNA reads TGCGCCAGCAGCCAAGATCTGTCTAATGAGCAGTTCTTC. It encodes CASSQDLSNEQFF.

The gene calls are TRBV18 and TRBJ2-5, with 7 bases fitting TRBD2. Germline V gives CDR1 KGHSH, CDR2 LQKENI. The CDR3 sequence is 14 residues long. The trim removed 3 bases at V and 0 bases at J, leaving 1 base unmatched. The CDR3 DNA reads as TGTGCCAGCTCACCGGGGGGGGACCAAGAGACCCAGTACTTC. Protein: CASSPGGDQETQYF.

This clone was recorded only once. The V and J genes are TRBV9 and TRBJ2-7, with D possibly matching TRBD1 (6 bases). With 2 bases removed from V and 1 base from J, the gap between germline ends came to 13 bases. The CDR3 totals 15 residues. Germline lookup yields CDR1 SGDLS and CDR2 YYNGEE. This CDR3 is CASSVGWDTSYEQYF. CDR3 nucleotide sequence: TGTGCCAGCAGCGTTGGTTGGGACACGTCCTACGAGCAGTACTTC.

The J gene is TRBJ1-5, the V gene TRBV11-2, with 11 bases fitting TRBD1. This CDR3 region has 15 residues. Germline V gives CDR1 SGHAT, CDR2 FQNNGV. V shed 5 bases, J shed 5 bases, and the junction held 5 bases outside the gene matches. In DNA form, the CDR3 reads TGTGCCAGCAGCCAGGGACAGGGGGTTGATCAGCCCCAGCATTTT. Encoded protein: CASSQGQGVDQPQHF. The full variable domain, with the rest looked up from reference TRBV11-2 and TRBJ1-5, is EAGVAQSPRYKIIEKRQSVAFWCNPISGHATLYWYQQILGQGPKLLIQFQNNGVVDDSQLPKDRFSAERLKGVDSTLKIQPAKLEDSAVYLCASSQGQGVDQPQHFGDGTRLSIL.

The V gene is TRBV2, the J gene TRBJ1-1; TRBD1 matches 11 bases. Germline trimming cut 0 bases from V and 6 bases from J; bases unmatched to any gene: 6. The germline gives CDR1 SNHLY, CDR2 FYNNEI. The CDR3 runs 16 residues. This chain's CDR3 is CASSEAGGQGGSEAFF. CDR3 DNA: TGTGCCAGCAGTGAAGCGGGGGGACAGGGGGGTTCTGAAGCTTTCTTT.

V usage is TRBV18 and J usage is TRBJ1-1, with 10 bases aligning to TRBD1. The CDR3 spans 15 residues. Germline CDR1 and CDR2: KGHSH and LQKENI. V was clipped by 4 bases and J by 1 base; unmatched bases: 3. CDR3 region: CASSLGQGGNTEAFF. CDR3 sequence (DNA): TGTGCCAGCTCACTCGGACAGGGGGGGAACACTGAAGCTTTCTTT.

The chain links TRBV11-2 to TRBJ1-3; the D is unclear. Germline loops: CDR1 SGHAT, CDR2 FQNNGV. V shed 5 bases and J shed 3 bases, with 20 bases lying between them. The CDR3 spans 17 residues. This CDR3 reads CASSPRTSRDYGNTIYF. CDR3 bases: TGTGCCAGCAGCCCCAGGACGTCTCGAGACTATGGAAACACCATATATTTT. Supplemented by reference TRBV11-2 and TRBJ1-3, the full variable domain reads EAGVAQSPRYKIIEKRQSVAFWCNPISGHATLYWYQQILGQGPKLLIQFQNNGVVDDSQLPKDRFSAERLKGVDSTLKIQPAKLEDSAVYLCASSPRTSRDYGNTIYFGEGSWLTVV.

This clone was counted between two and nine times. This rearrangement joins TRBV6-5 to TRBJ1-6, with D unresolved. V shed 5 bases and J shed 4 bases, with 9 bases lying between them. The CDR3 extends over 14 amino acids. CDR1 and CDR2 from the germline V gene are MNHEY and SVGAGI. CDR3 coding DNA: TGTGCCAGCAGTCTACAGAATTATAATTCACCCCTCCACTTT. It translates to CASSLQNYNSPLHF.

The chain couples TRBV27 to TRBJ1-4; D gene uncertain. This CDR3 spans 15 amino acids. The germline V and J ends were trimmed by 8 bases and 0 bases, with 13 bases remaining between them. CDR1 and CDR2 (germline): MNHEY, SMNVEV (reference sequence). The CDR3 coding sequence is TGTGCCAGCGCAACCGACACCACAACTAATGAAAAACTGTTTTTT. Its translation: CASATDTTTNEKLFF.

The J gene is TRBJ1-5, the V gene TRBV6-2 or TRBV6-3; 9 positions agree with TRBD1. The junction had 6 bases not matched to a gene; V was cut back by 2 bases and J by 4 bases. CDR3 size: 16 residues. CDR1 MNHEY and CDR2 SVGEGT come from the germline V gene. CDR3 sequence (DNA): TGTGCCAGCAGTTACCCACAGGGGGCCCCGAATCAGCCCCAGCATTTT. Translated: CASSYPQGAPNQPQHF.